This T cell receptor (beta chain) originates from a study of regulatory T cells in long-lasting Graves disease. The CDR3 spans 13 residues. Trimming shortened V by 3 bases and J by 0 bases, and 9 bases separated the two germline ends. The germline V gene has CDR1 DFQATT and CDR2 SNEGSKA (reference sequence). This sample's time point: persistent/refractory GD, antithyroid drugs over 5 years with positive TRAb. Extracted RNA from PBMCs served as the source of the TCR library. Patients were from an endocrinology department in Xi'an, China. Whole-study findings and limits: Having few samples may have compromised the accuracy. Among samples with persistent disease, TRBV28, TRBJ1-2 and TRBJ2-5 were favored.

The TCR beta library used iRepertoire HTBI primers with Arm-PCR amplification of CDR3. Under the authors' procedure: Among the samples, roughly 65 TRBV and about 15 TRBJ segments were identified. MiXCR, applied by TCRdb to the multiplex PCR reads, yields one record per CDR3 protein. These V and J calls are TCRdb output, not the study's own analysis. The sample shows approximately 360,000 distinct CDR3 sequences, roughly 25% of them seen only once. With regard to this clonotype: Its antigen is unknown.

Sequences were derived from peripheral blood mononuclear cells (PBMCs), sampled when the disease was refractory, from a patient treated with antithyroid drugs. The TCR comes from a woman aged 40 to 50 with Graves disease. V gene TRBV20-1 combines with J gene TRBJ2-7; D uncertain. In nucleotides, the CDR3 is TGCAGTGCTAGTCCAGGCAGCTCCTACGAGCAGTACTTC. Translating gives CSASPGSSYEQYF.